This T cell receptor beta chain derives from a study of cytomegalovirus exposure and HLA in healthy donors. A multiplex PCR was run with 60 Vbeta primers and 13 Jbeta primers. The method was immunoSEQ multiplex PCR; TCRdb's version includes in-frame clones alone and lacks a portion of them. This table has approximately 150,000 clones, nearly 80% appearing once. The CDR3 consists of 15 residues. V was cut by 0 bases and J by 3 bases, with 11 bases left in between. Germline-derived CDR1 and CDR2 are LGHNA and YNFKEQ. This clone appeared once. What was sequenced was PBMCs. This TCR derives from a male donor in good health and CMV-seronegative. The chain employs TRBV4-2 and TRBJ2-5; D perhaps matches TRBD2 (6 bases). CDR3: CASSQERGGEETQYF. CDR3 DNA sequence: TGTGCCAGCAGCCAAGAGCGGGGTGGGGAAGAGACCCAGTACTTC.